This T cell receptor beta chain emerged from a study of T cells in Graves' hyperthyroidism and ophthalmopathy (dated by TCRdb to 2018 to 2020). Turning to the overall study: Peripheral blood samples were taken at the time of initial diagnosis, prior to any treatment. The study also compared thyroid tissue and blood T-cell repertoires from several Graves' hyperthyroidism patients. Whether ophthalmopathy could be predicted prospectively was tested in an independent validation cohort made up of 18 to 20 hyperthyroidism patients plus 17 patients who later progressed to ophthalmopathy. After blood sampling, hyperthyroidism patients were treated with methimazole at a starting dose of 30 mg daily, and ophthalmopathy patients were treated with high-dose intravenous methylprednisolone. TCR Vbeta CDR3 sequencing of 130 to 150 peripheral blood samples (approximately 44 ophthalmopathy, some 75 hyperthyroidism and approximately 17 progressor patients) is reported in the paper. To identify TCR V-J signatures that set the groups apart, the researchers used a discovery cohort of about a hundred patients, made up of roughly 45 with Graves' ophthalmopathy and some 56 with stable Graves' hyperthyroidism. The 100 or so discovery patients were randomly split 7:3 into training and test sets.

The TCR beta CDR3 regions were amplified from RNA transcripts. For the first round of RT-PCR on the TCR CDR3, the HTBI primer set was used together with the Qiagen OneStep RT-PCR kit. Libraries were constructed in a second round of multiplex PCR, after which size selection and purification were performed. Sequencing of the libraries was done on an Illumina HiSeq2000 using paired-end 100 bp reads. The authors processed their data as follows. Raw data were processed with SOAPnuke, discarding reads with adapters, uncalled bases, mean Phred below 15, or no exact constant-primer or identifier match. COPE v1.2.5 was used to merge the high-quality paired reads, and each unique nucleotide sequence was defined as a clonotype. Clonotypes were aligned to IMGT TRBV, TRBD and TRBJ reference segments using MiTCR v1.1. Only V-J combinations with frequency above 0.0001, covering approximately 99% of repertoires, were analysed. A TCS score was defined as the ratio between F50 (clonal expansion) and ExV (chaos), using BLOSUM62-based TCRdist between CDR3 peptides within each V-J. Welch's t-statistics and random forest reduced fewer than 600 V-J features to 13, which were used in a naive Bayes classifier (R e1071). TCRdb reprocessing: public reads trimmed at Q25 with fastp, clones called with MiXCR, in-frame beta chains kept. A single entry per CDR3 protein holds the most common genes and DNA from its merged rows. These V and J calls originate from TCRdb's pipeline instead of the authors' own analysis. In this sample the table shows some 500,000 distinct CDR3 sequences, 24% of which occur a single time. The ten largest clones capture roughly 12% of the sample.

About this clonotype itself: What this receptor recognizes is not known. No base-level quality is on record; no much larger clone is a single base apart.

Moderately to severely active disease, a Clinical Activity Score of at least 3, a NOSPECS grade of at least 4, and a duration under 3 months were present in ophthalmopathy patients. Exclusion was applied to patients with uncontrolled infections, other autoimmune diseases, pregnancy or lactation. Diagnoses were established on the basis of clinical symptoms, serum thyroxine and TRAb, thyroid ultrasound, and orbital computed tomography. PBMCs were separated from roughly 10 ml of fresh peripheral blood using Ficoll-Paque density gradient centrifugation. Total RNA was extracted using Trizol reagent, and RNA quality was assessed on an Agilent 2100 Bioanalyzer. The CDR3 runs 14 amino acids, cysteine and phenylalanine included. The read is trimmed to its CDR3 DNA, 42 bases read in frame from base 1. The germline V gene sets CDR1 to LGHNT and CDR2 to FRNRAP. Compared with germline, V lacks 5 bases and J lacks 4 bases; bases without a gene match: 5.

General conclusions and limits of the study: Ophthalmopathy was separated from stable hyperthyroidism by a 13 V-J signature model, with approximately 86% sensitivity and about 84% specificity obtained in cross-validation and 80%/75% obtained in testing. No statistical method was used to set the sample size in advance, and investigators knew the group allocation. In validation, progression to ophthalmopathy was predicted by the model with about 70% sensitivity and 72.22% specificity, a median of approximately 7.1 months before onset. Most expanded thyroid clonotypes (frequency above 0.001) were also detected in blood, a finding suggesting that blood repertoires may reflect thyroid immune responses.

This chain is built from TRBV12-5 and TRBJ1-5, with 7 bases matching TRBD1. The sequence was obtained from a woman aged 25-40 years with Graves' ophthalmopathy. The material sequenced was blood. The nucleotide sequence reads as follows: TGTGCTAGTGGTGCCGGGACAGAGAATCAGCCCCAGCATTTT. The resulting protein is CASGAGTENQPQHF.